This TCR beta chain was recorded in a study of PD-L1 blockade in urothelial cancer. Study in general: Treatment start was followed by blood analysis at 3 weeks (second dose) and again at 6 weeks.

Time point here: peripheral blood 6 weeks after treatment start. Each patient's cancer was a locally advanced or metastatic urothelial carcinoma. For each patient, 1 to 8 samples were obtained, pretreatment and on-treatment. Clones were sequenced by immunoSEQ multiplex PCR, and TCRdb holds only the in-frame ones, with some missing. The repertoire consists of tens of thousands of clones, with around nine tenths occurring once and the leading ten covering 11%. V lost 5 bases and J 6 bases, leaving 26 bases between the germline ends. The CDR3 spans 17 residues. Germline loops: CDR1 SGHTA, CDR2 FQGNSA. The sequence derives from a man aged 55 to 70 with urothelial cancer. This chain links TRBV7-2 with TRBJ2-7, with D uncertain. Source: PBMCs, taken around atezolizumab (anti-PD-L1) treatment. The CDR3 coding sequence is TGTGCCAGCAGCGCCCCCTTTGGGTCTACCCCGGCAGGCGAGCAGTACTTC. This gives the protein CASSAPFGSTPAGEQYF.